These 21 T cell receptor beta chains originate from one sample sequenced in a study of blood T cells in healthy people across ages. Combining a sample-barcoded 5' primer with a J-beta primer mix, a second PCR ran for 7 to 11 cycles. Each CDR3 protein is one row after TCRdb ran MiXCR on the 5' RACE reads. The top ten hold about a fifth of the sample, which has 650,000 to 800,000 distinct CDR3 sequences, 40% to 50% seen once. Source material: blood. The receptor source for this set is a man aged 55 to 70 in good health.

The rearrangement links TRBV7-2 to TRBJ2-1; D remains ambiguous. V lost 2 bases and J 13 bases, leaving 15 bases between the germline ends. This CDR3 has 13 amino acids. In germline, CDR1 is SGHTA, CDR2 FQGNSA. This CDR3 reads CASSLTRVAGQFF. The CDR3 DNA is TGTGCCAGCAGCTTAACTCGGGTGGCAGGCCAGTTCTTC.

Many counts were recorded for this clonotype. This rearrangement joins TRBV20-1 to TRBJ1-2; 7 nucleotides agree with TRBD1. V was clipped by 3 bases and J by 6 bases; unmatched bases: 10. The germline gives CDR1 DFQATT, CDR2 SNEGSKA (reference sequence). The CDR3 extends over 14 amino acids. The CDR3 loop is CSASDLDRPHGYTF. Here the CDR3 DNA reads TGCAGTGCTAGTGACTTGGACAGGCCGCATGGCTACACCTTC.

This clonotype was counted only a few times. The rearrangement links TRBV4-1 to TRBJ1-1; no reliable D call. Germline V gene sequence: CDR1 MGHRA, CDR2 YSYEKL. With 4 bases removed from V and 3 bases from J, the gap between germline ends came to 9 bases. This CDR3 has 13 residues. Here the CDR3 reads CASSLERDTEAFF. CDR3 DNA: TGCGCCAGCAGCCTCGAGCGGGACACTGAAGCTTTCTTT.

Points on this clonotype: At one end the junction does not follow the germline gene, possibly because of a read error. The J gene is TRBJ2-1, the V gene TRBV28; 7 bases match TRBD2. The germline CDR1 and CDR2 sequences are MDHEN and SYDVKM. The CDR3 is 16 amino acids. CDR3: CASSLGGPGLYNEHFF. In DNA form, the CDR3 reads TGTGCCAGCAGTTTGGGAGGGCCGGGACTTTACAATGAGCACTTCTTC.

The V and J genes are TRBV10-3 and TRBJ2-1; possibly TRBD2 for D (6 bases). Germline CDR1 and CDR2: ENHRY and SYGVKD. The CDR3 is 14 amino acids. The V and J ends lost 3 bases and 4 bases respectively, with 10 bases between them. The CDR3 here is CAISDGGAYNEQFF. In nucleotides, the CDR3 is TGTGCCATCAGTGACGGCGGGGCTTACAATGAGCAGTTCTTC.

CDR3: CASSDDRWSSYEQYF. Written as DNA, the CDR3 is TGTGCCAGCAGTGACGACAGGTGGAGCTCCTACGAGCAGTACTTC. This rearrangement joins TRBV2 to TRBJ2-7; D is perhaps TRBD1 (6 bases). CDR3 length equals 15 residues. Trimming shortened V by 3 bases and J by 0 bases, and 12 bases separated the two germline ends. Germline CDR1 is SNHLY and CDR2 is FYNNEI.

The V gene is TRBV19, the J gene TRBJ1-1; 7 positions match TRBD1. V gave up 5 bases and J gave up 6 bases; unmatched junction bases: 6. Germline CDR1 is LNHDA and CDR2 is SQIVND (reference sequence). The CDR3 spans 13 residues. CDR3: CASSDRQGPEAFF. The CDR3 bases are TGTGCCAGTAGTGACAGACAGGGCCCTGAAGCTTTCTTT.

The V and J genes are TRBV2 and TRBJ2-5; D gene ambiguous. With 4 bases removed from V and 3 bases from J, the gap between germline ends came to 9 bases. The germline gives CDR1 SNHLY, CDR2 FYNNEI. The CDR3 is 13 amino acids. DNA for the CDR3: TGTGCCAGCAGTGTTATACAGAAAGAGACCCAGTACTTC. The encoded protein is CASSVIQKETQYF.

The table lists this clonotype with many counts. The chain is built from TRBV7-2 and TRBJ1-5; 11 nucleotides match TRBD1. CDR3 length: 15 residues. Looked up from germline, CDR1 is SGHTA and CDR2 is FQGNSA. The V and J ends lost 5 bases and 7 bases, in that order; junction bases with no gene match: 7. The CDR3 DNA follows: TGTGCCAGCAGCCTCGTGTGGACAGGGGGCCAGCCCCAGCATTTT. Amino acids: CASSLVWTGGQPQHF.

The rearrangement links TRBV11-2 to TRBJ2-1; D unclear. CDR1 and CDR2 (germline): SGHAT, FQNNGV. The V and J ends lost 2 bases and 0 bases respectively, with 11 bases between them. This CDR3 is built from 16 residues. The CDR3 here is CASSLRLSSSYNEQFF. The DNA for the CDR3 is TGTGCCAGCAGCTTAAGGCTGTCTAGCTCCTACAATGAGCAGTTCTTC.

About this clonotype itself: One base away lies a much larger clone, so this may be a sequencing read error. This chain uses TRBV27 with TRBJ2-7; the D gene could be TRBD1 or TRBD2 (5 bases each). Trimming stripped 7 bases from V and 2 bases from J, with 12 bases between. The CDR3 covers 13 residues. The V gene's germline CDR1 is MNHEY and CDR2 SMNVEV (reference sequence). DNA of the CDR3: TGTGCCAGCAATTGGGACGGAACCTACGAGCAGTACTTC. Translation: CASNWDGTYEQYF.

This chain uses TRBV12-3 or TRBV12-4 with TRBJ2-3; possible D gene TRBD1, 5 bases. The CDR3 extends over 15 amino acids. Trimming took off 2 bases at V and 5 bases at J, with 14 bases between the two ends. The CDR3 here is CASSLLGRVGDTQYF. DNA for the CDR3: TGTGCCAGCAGTTTACTAGGCAGGGTAGGAGATACGCAGTATTTT.

The chain combines TRBV2 with TRBJ2-3; TRBD2 matches at 8 bases. CDR1 is SNHLY, CDR2 FYNNEI, per germline. The J segment lost 4 bases and the V segment lost 5 bases, leaving 5 bases of the junction unmatched. The CDR3 has 14 amino acids. CDR3 nucleotides: TGTGCCAGCAGTACCGGGACTAGTCCAGATACGCAGTATTTT. The encoded protein is CASSTGTSPDTQYF.

The V and J genes are TRBV7-9 and TRBJ2-7, with TRBD2 matching over 10 bases. Looked up from germline, CDR1 is SEHNR and CDR2 is FQNEAQ (reference sequence). This CDR3 has 15 residues. V lost 3 bases and J lost 2; bases outside the gene matches: 4. The CDR3 loop reads CASSLLAGATYEQYF. For the CDR3, the DNA is TGTGCCAGCAGCTTGCTAGCGGGGGCGACCTACGAGCAGTACTTC. Together with reference TRBV7-9 and TRBJ2-7, the CDR3 gives the full variable domain: DTGVSQNPRHKITKRGQNVTFRCDPISEHNRLYWYRQTLGQGPEFLTYFQNEAQLEKSRLLSDRFSAERPKGSFSTLEIQRTEQGDSAMYLCASSLLAGATYEQYFGPGTRLTVT.

Details on this clonotype: A read error may account for a junction end that differs from germline. The chain recombines TRBV7-2 with TRBJ2-1; D possibly corresponds to TRBD2 (7 bases). Germline V gene sequence: CDR1 SGHTA, CDR2 FQGNSA. The CDR3 is made up of 17 amino acids. The CDR3 nucleotides are TGTGCCAGCAGCTTAAAGGGCGGGGGCCTCTCCTACAATGAGCGGTTCTTC. Translation: CASSLKGGGLSYNERFF.

The chain has TRBV11-2 and TRBJ1-2; D gene uncertain. Trimming cost V 5 bases and J 4 bases, with 17 bases left between them. Germline loops: CDR1 SGHAT, CDR2 FQNNGV. The CDR3 extends over 15 amino acids. The CDR3 DNA follows: TGTGCCAGCAGCGCCCAAGCGGGTCTGGGCTATGGCTACACCTTC. It specifies CASSAQAGLGYGYTF. The full variable domain, rest sourced from reference TRBV11-2 and TRBJ1-2, is EAGVAQSPRYKIIEKRQSVAFWCNPISGHATLYWYQQILGQGPKLLIQFQNNGVVDDSQLPKDRFSAERLKGVDSTLKIQPAKLEDSAVYLCASSAQAGLGYGYTFGSGTRLTVV.

The genes are TRBV20-1 and TRBJ2-1; TRBD2 agrees at 10 bases. The CDR3 has 14 amino acids. V lost 8 bases, J lost 2 bases, and 6 bases stayed unmatched. Germline V gene lookup returns CDR1 DFQATT and CDR2 SNEGSKA (reference sequence). The CDR3 is CSQGLAGAYNEQFF. The CDR3 DNA follows: TGCAGTCAGGGGCTAGCGGGGGCCTACAATGAGCAGTTCTTC.

J is TRBJ2-1 and V is TRBV21-1; TRBD2, the table's D call, lacks a check against the DNA. TRBV21-1 is deemed a pseudogene. The CDR3 has 16 residues. CDR3 residues: CASSKGGGGLGKTQFF. The CDR3 DNA sequence: TGTGCCAGCAGCAAAGGTGGGGGGGGCCTCGGAAAGACCCAGTTCTTC.

The gene calls are TRBV3-1 and TRBJ2-1; TRBD2 matches 7 bases. Germline V gives CDR1 LGHDT, CDR2 YNNKEL (reference sequence). The CDR3 totals 14 residues. Unmatched junction bases numbered 4, after V lost 3 bases and J lost 5 bases. CDR3 loop: CASSQSSGNNEQFF. The CDR3 region has the DNA TGTGCCAGCAGCCAGTCTAGCGGTAACAATGAGCAGTTCTTC.

This rearrangement joins TRBV7-2 to TRBJ2-7; possibly TRBD2 for D (5 bases). Germline values: CDR1 SGHTA, CDR2 FQGNSA. V shed 5 bases and J shed 0 bases, with 14 bases lying between them. The CDR3 spans 15 residues. The CDR3 DNA reads as TGTGCCAGCAGCACCTCATTCGGGAACTCCTACGAGCAGTACTTC. It is translated as CASSTSFGNSYEQYF.

This clonotype was counted only a few times. The V call is TRBV7-2, the J call TRBJ1-6, with no clear D. CDR1 and CDR2 (germline): SGHTA, FQGNSA. This CDR3 has 16 residues. V lost 7 bases and J 3 bases, leaving 16 bases between the germline ends. The chain's CDR3 is CASTTATGIYNSPLHF. As DNA, the CDR3 is TGTGCCAGCACCACGGCGACCGGGATCTATAATTCACCCCTCCACTTT.